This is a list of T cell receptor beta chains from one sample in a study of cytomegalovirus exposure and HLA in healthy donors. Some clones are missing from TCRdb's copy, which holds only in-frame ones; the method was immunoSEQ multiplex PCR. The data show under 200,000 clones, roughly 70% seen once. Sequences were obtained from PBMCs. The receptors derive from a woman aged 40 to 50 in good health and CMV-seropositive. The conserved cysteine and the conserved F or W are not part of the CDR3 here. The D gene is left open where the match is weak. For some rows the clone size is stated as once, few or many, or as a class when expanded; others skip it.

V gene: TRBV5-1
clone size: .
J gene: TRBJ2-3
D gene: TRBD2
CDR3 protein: ASTQTSGGPGDTQY

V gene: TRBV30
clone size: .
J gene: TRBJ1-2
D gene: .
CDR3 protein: AWTRTTTGLKVGGYT

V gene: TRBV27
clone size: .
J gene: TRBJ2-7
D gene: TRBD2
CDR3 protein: ASSLTGGPREQY

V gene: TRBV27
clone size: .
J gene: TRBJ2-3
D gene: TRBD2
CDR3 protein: ASSFRPGRTTDTQY

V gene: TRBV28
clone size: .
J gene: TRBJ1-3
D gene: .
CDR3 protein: ASSLGQTWNTIY

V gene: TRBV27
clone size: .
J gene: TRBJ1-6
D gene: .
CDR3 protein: ASSSWSGNNSPLN

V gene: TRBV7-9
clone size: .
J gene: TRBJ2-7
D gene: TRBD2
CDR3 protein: ASSLAISGRYEQY

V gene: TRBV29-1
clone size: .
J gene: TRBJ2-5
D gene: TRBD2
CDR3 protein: SGRLAGGGEQY

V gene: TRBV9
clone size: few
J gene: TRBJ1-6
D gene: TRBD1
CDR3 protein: ASSTGQGINSPLH

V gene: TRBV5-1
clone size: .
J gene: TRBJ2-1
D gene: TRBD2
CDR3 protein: ASSLVTSGAYNEQF

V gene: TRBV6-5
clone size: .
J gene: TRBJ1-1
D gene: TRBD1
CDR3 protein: ASTTGTGNTEAF

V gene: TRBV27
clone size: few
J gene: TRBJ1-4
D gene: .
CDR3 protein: ASGSNGGGEKLF

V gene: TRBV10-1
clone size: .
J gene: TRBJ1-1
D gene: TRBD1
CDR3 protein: ASSETLGQGKMGTEAF

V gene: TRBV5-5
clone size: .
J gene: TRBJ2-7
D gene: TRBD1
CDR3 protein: ASSFDRVDYEQY

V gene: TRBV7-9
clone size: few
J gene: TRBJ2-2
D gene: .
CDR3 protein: ASSLLRGHTGELF

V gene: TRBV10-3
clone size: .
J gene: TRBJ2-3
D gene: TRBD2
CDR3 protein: AARLAGTDTQY

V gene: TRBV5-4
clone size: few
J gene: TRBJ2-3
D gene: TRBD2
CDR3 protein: ASSRGGYGTDTQY

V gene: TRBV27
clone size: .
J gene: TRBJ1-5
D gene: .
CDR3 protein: ASSLQSDQPQH

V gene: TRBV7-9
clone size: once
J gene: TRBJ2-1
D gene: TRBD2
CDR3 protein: ASSKTEGLAGDHEQF

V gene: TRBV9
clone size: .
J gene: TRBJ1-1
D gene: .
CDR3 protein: ASSVDRVGTEAF

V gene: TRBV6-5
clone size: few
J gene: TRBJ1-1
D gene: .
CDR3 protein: ASSYSAPTEAF

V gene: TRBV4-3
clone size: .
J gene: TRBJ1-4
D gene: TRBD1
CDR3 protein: ASRPGTAGGGKLF

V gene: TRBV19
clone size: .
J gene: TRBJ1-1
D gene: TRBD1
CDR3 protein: ASRPRDRVTEAF

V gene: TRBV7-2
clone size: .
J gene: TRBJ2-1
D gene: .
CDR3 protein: ASSLVRGSYNEQF

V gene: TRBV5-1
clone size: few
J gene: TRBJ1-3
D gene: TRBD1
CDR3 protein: ASSPSTGGGNTIY

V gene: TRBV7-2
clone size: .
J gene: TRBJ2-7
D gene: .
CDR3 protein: ASSTQGGGYEQY

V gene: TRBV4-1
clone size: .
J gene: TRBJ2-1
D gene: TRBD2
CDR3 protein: ASSTSGRGYNEQF

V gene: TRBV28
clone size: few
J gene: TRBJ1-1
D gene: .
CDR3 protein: ASSSPGTTNTEAF

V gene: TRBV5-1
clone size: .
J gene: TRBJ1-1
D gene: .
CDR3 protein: ASSPGSGDTEAF

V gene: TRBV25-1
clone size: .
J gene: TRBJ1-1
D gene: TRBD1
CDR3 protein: ASSGTGMNTEAF

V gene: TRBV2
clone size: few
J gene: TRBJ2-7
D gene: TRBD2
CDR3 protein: ASSDRGGRVEQY

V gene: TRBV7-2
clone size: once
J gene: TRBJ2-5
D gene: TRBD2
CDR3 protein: ASSLVSSGEETQY

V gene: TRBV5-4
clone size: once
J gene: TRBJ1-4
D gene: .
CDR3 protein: ASSQQGGVGEKLF

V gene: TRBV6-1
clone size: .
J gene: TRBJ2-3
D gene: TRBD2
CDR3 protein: ASSGLAGVPDTQY

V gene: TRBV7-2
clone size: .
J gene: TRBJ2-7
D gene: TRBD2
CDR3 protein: ASSLGSSGNYEQY

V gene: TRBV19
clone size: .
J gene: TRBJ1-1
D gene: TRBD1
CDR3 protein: ASSRRGREAEAF

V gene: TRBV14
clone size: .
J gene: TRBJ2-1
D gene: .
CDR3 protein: ASSPHGVNEQF

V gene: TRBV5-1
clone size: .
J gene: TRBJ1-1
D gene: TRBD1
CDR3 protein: ASSSRQGSMNTEAF

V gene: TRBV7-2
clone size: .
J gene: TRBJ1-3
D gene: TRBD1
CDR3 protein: ASSLQTGTGNTIY